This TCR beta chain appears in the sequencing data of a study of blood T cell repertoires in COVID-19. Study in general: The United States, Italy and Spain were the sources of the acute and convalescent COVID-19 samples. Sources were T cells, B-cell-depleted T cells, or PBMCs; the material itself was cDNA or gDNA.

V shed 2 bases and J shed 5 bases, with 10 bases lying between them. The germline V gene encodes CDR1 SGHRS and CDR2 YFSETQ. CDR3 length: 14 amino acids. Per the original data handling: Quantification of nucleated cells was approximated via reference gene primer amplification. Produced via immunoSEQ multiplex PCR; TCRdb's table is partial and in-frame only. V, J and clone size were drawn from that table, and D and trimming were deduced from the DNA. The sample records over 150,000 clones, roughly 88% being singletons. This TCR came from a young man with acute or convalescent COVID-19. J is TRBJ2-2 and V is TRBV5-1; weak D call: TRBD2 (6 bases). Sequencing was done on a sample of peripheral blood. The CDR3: CASSLRERTGELFF. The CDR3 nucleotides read TGCGCCAGCAGCTTACGGGAGCGGACCGGGGAGCTGTTTTTT.